This passage covers 13 T cell receptor beta chains from one sample sequenced in a study of T-cell memory formation after mild COVID-19. TCRdb re-analysed the 5' RACE reads in MiXCR, keeping a single row per CDR3 protein. The data show just under 150,000 distinct CDR3 sequences, approximately 6% seen once. Source material: PBMCs or a T cell subset sorted from them (not recorded which). These receptors were obtained from an adult woman who had mild COVID-19 (a few samples of this study predate the infection). Cell type and time point are not known.

This clonotype showed up many times. This rearrangement joins TRBV5-1 to TRBJ2-7; the D is unclear. Germline CDR1 is SGHRS and CDR2 is YFSETQ. This CDR3 comprises 14 residues. Trimming shortened V by 8 bases and J by 2 bases, and 17 bases separated the two germline ends. CDR3 amino acids: CASPLFPRPYEQYF. Written as DNA, the CDR3 is TGCGCCAGTCCTCTGTTCCCCAGACCCTACGAGCAGTACTTC.

This clonotype showed up just a few times. The chain employs TRBV5-1 and TRBJ1-1; D ambiguous. Trimming removed 4 bases from V and 0 bases from J, with 16 bases in between. Germline-derived CDR1 and CDR2 are SGHRS and YFSETQ. The CDR3 has 16 residues. The CDR3 coding sequence is TGCGCCAGCAGCCCGAAACTAACAGAAGTGAACACTGAAGCTTTCTTT. Its translation: CASSPKLTEVNTEAFF.

J is TRBJ2-1 and V is TRBV18, with TRBD2 as a possible D gene (6 bases). The V end was cut by 2 bases, the J end by 0 bases, with 11 bases between. Germline V gene lookup returns CDR1 KGHSH and CDR2 LQKENI. The CDR3 covers 16 residues. DNA for the CDR3: TGTGCCAGCTCACCAGTAATCGGGAGCTCCTACAATGAGCAGTTCTTC. It specifies CASSPVIGSSYNEQFF.

Ten or more counts support this clonotype. V and J are TRBV12-3 or TRBV12-4 and TRBJ2-7; tentatively, D is TRBD2 (5 bases). The germline V and J ends were trimmed by 8 bases and 0 bases, with 17 bases remaining between them. The CDR3 loop spans 15 amino acids. CDR3 sequence reads: CASALGSGSSYEQYF. The CDR3 bases are TGTGCCAGCGCGTTGGGGAGCGGAAGCTCCTACGAGCAGTACTTC.

The J gene is TRBJ1-4, the V gene TRBV7-2, with TRBD1 identical over 7 bases. Germline-derived CDR1 and CDR2 are SGHTA and FQGNSA. This CDR3 spans 14 amino acids. V shed 5 bases, J shed 5 bases, and the junction held 5 bases outside the gene matches. CDR3 sequence: CASSPQGGNEKLFF. CDR3 sequence (DNA): TGTGCCAGCAGCCCCCAGGGGGGGAATGAAAAACTGTTTTTT.

At least ten counts were recorded for this clonotype. The CDR3 DNA is TGTGCCAGCAGGGTAGCGGGAGTCGTCAATGAGCAGTTCTTC. As protein: CASRVAGVVNEQFF. This chain connects TRBV12-3 or TRBV12-4 to TRBJ2-1; TRBD2 agrees at 9 bases. V shed 6 bases, J shed 6 bases, and the junction held 6 bases outside the gene matches. This CDR3 contains 14 residues.

This clonotype was counted between two and nine times. The chain joins TRBV3-1 to TRBJ2-7; 9 positions match TRBD2. CDR3 size: 17 residues. Germline V CDR1 and CDR2: LGHDT, YNNKEL (reference sequence). The V gene end was trimmed by 2 bases and the J gene end by 4 bases; junction bases not matched to a gene: 12. CDR3 sequence (DNA): TGTGCCAGCAGCCAACTAAGGTCCCCTAGCGGGGTATACGAGCAGTACTTC. It codes for CASSQLRSPSGVYEQYF.

This clonotype was observed many times. The chain couples TRBV12-3 or TRBV12-4 to TRBJ2-2; tentatively, D is TRBD2 (6 bases). There are 14 residues in the CDR3. V lost 2 bases and J 4 bases, leaving 8 bases between the germline ends. The CDR3 reads CASSLFGGTGELFF. The DNA of the CDR3 is TGTGCCAGCAGTTTATTCGGGGGCACCGGGGAGCTGTTTTTT.

This clonotype was seen many times. CDR3 region: CASSAWDNEQFF. The CDR3, as DNA: TGTGCCAGCAGTGCCTGGGACAATGAGCAGTTCTTC. The chain carries TRBV6-1 and TRBJ2-1; D not certain. CDR3 length: 12 amino acids. The germline V gene encodes CDR1 MNHNS and CDR2 SASEGT. Trimming removed 4 bases from V and 5 bases from J, with 6 bases in between.

This clonotype has only a few counts. This sequence joins TRBV12-3 or TRBV12-4 and TRBJ2-3; D uncertain. V dropped 5 bases and J dropped 4 bases, with 13 bases sitting between them. The CDR3 has 14 residues. The CDR3 coding sequence is TGTGCCAGCAGTCCGATGATGGTAGCAGATACGCAGTATTTT. It codes for CASSPMMVADTQYF.

At least ten counts were recorded for this clonotype. The chain employs TRBV29-1 and TRBJ2-2; 8 bases line up with TRBD1. This CDR3 spans 14 amino acids. The germline gives CDR1 SQVTM, CDR2 ANQGSEA. V shed 5 bases and J 1 base; nucleotides not matched to a gene: 3. Here the CDR3 reads CSVRDRLNTGELFF. In DNA, the CDR3 is TGCAGCGTTCGGGACAGGCTGAACACCGGGGAGCTGTTTTTT.

This clonotype has only a few counts. The chain uses TRBV12-3 or TRBV12-4 and TRBJ2-1; 14 bases map to TRBD2. The CDR3 spans 18 residues. The J segment lost 1 base and the V segment lost 7 bases, leaving 9 bases of the junction unmatched. Written as DNA, the CDR3 is TGTGCCAGCACCCGAAGACTAGCGGGGGGGGTTTCCTACAATGAGCAGTTCTTC. Translation: CASTRRLAGGVSYNEQFF.

The V gene is TRBV5-4, the J gene TRBJ2-7, with 7 nucleotides matching TRBD1. There are 14 residues in the CDR3. Germline values: CDR1 SGHNT, CDR2 YYREEE (reference sequence). The junction had 10 bases not matched to a gene; V was cut back by 4 bases and J by 6 bases. CDR3 sequence: CASSPTGTRGEQYF. The CDR3 DNA sequence: TGTGCCAGCAGCCCGACAGGGACGAGGGGCGAGCAGTACTTC.